A selection of T cell receptor beta chains follows, all from one sample in a study of blood T cell repertoires in COVID-19. The table came from immunoSEQ multiplex PCR; TCRdb's copy has only in-frame clones and leaves some out. The sample holds fewer than 250,000 clones; roughly 85% are singletons and the top ten take about 8.2%. Source material: PBMCs or T cells enriched from blood (not recorded which). These receptors all stem from a woman aged 45-65 years with acute COVID-19. CDR3s include the opening cysteine and the closing phenylalanine or tryptophan. The D gene is left open where the match is weak. The size field is filled for only some rows; it gives once, few, many or a size class.

abundance: NA; j_gene: TRBJ2-2; v_gene: TRBV4-3; d_gene: NA; CDR3nt: TGCGCCAGCAGCCAAGATCTGGGGGGAGTGAACACCGGGGAGCTGTTTTTT; CDR3aa: CASSQDLGGVNTGELFF
abundance: NA; j_gene: TRBJ1-2; v_gene: TRBV19; d_gene: NA; CDR3nt: TGTGCCAGTAGTATATCTTCCCGACGGGGGGGATATGGCTACACCTTC; CDR3aa: CASSISSRRGGYGYTF
abundance: NA; j_gene: TRBJ1-6; v_gene: TRBV5-1; d_gene: TRBD1; CDR3nt: TGCGCCAGCAGCCTGTCCGGGACAGGGTTTTCACCCCTCCACTTT; CDR3aa: CASSLSGTGFSPLHF
abundance: NA; j_gene: TRBJ1-6; v_gene: TRBV5-6; d_gene: NA; CDR3nt: TGTGCCAGCAGCTTGTCCCCCGATTCACCCCTCCACTTT; CDR3aa: CASSLSPDSPLHF
abundance: NA; j_gene: TRBJ1-2; v_gene: TRBV7-9; d_gene: TRBD1; CDR3nt: TGTGCCAGCAGCTTAGCAGCCTCCAGGGGGCGGCACTATGGCTACACCTTC; CDR3aa: CASSLAASRGRHYGYTF
abundance: NA; j_gene: TRBJ1-5; v_gene: TRBV27; d_gene: NA; CDR3nt: TGTGCCAGCAGACGAGGGATCGGTCAGCCCCAGCATTTT; CDR3aa: CASRRGIGQPQHF
abundance: NA; j_gene: TRBJ1-6; v_gene: TRBV4-3; d_gene: NA; CDR3nt: TGCGCCAGCAGCCAAGATAGCCCAGGGAACAATTCACCCCTCCACTTT; CDR3aa: CASSQDSPGNNSPLHF
abundance: NA; j_gene: TRBJ2-2; v_gene: TRBV29-1; d_gene: NA; CDR3nt: TGCAGCGTTGAAGAGGCCGGGGGGCCTAGCGGGGAGCTGTTTTTT; CDR3aa: CSVEEAGGPSGELFF
abundance: NA; j_gene: TRBJ1-2; v_gene: TRBV29-1; d_gene: TRBD1; CDR3nt: TGCAGCGTTCTGGGACAGGGTGTCGATGGCTACACCTTC; CDR3aa: CSVLGQGVDGYTF
abundance: once; j_gene: TRBJ2-7; v_gene: TRBV9; d_gene: TRBD1; CDR3nt: TGTGCCAGCAGCCCGACAGGGGGCTCCGAGCAGTACTTC; CDR3aa: CASSPTGGSEQYF
abundance: NA; j_gene: TRBJ2-7; v_gene: TRBV30; d_gene: NA; CDR3nt: TGTGCCTGGAGTGTATCCCCAGCGCGCGAGCAGTACTTC; CDR3aa: CAWSVSPAREQYF
abundance: few; j_gene: TRBJ2-7; v_gene: TRBV7-2; d_gene: NA; CDR3nt: TGTGCCAGCAGCTTATCGCGACAGCCCTACGAGCAGTACTTC; CDR3aa: CASSLSRQPYEQYF
abundance: NA; j_gene: TRBJ1-2; v_gene: TRBV7-6; d_gene: TRBD1; CDR3nt: TGTGCCAGCAGTGCCATAGGGACAGGGATTTTTTATGGCTACACCTTC; CDR3aa: CASSAIGTGIFYGYTF
abundance: NA; j_gene: TRBJ1-2; v_gene: TRBV6-5; d_gene: TRBD1; CDR3nt: TGTGCCGGCGGGACAGAGAACTATGGCTACACCTTC; CDR3aa: CAGGTENYGYTF
abundance: NA; j_gene: TRBJ2-7; v_gene: TRBV12-3/TRBV12-4; d_gene: NA; CDR3nt: TGTGCCACCCGAAACCACCCCTACTACGAGCAGTACTTC; CDR3aa: CATRNHPYYEQYF
abundance: NA; j_gene: TRBJ1-2; v_gene: TRBV5-1; d_gene: TRBD1; CDR3nt: TGCGCCAGCAGCTTAAACGGACAGGCCAGCACCTTC; CDR3aa: CASSLNGQASTF
abundance: NA; j_gene: TRBJ2-5; v_gene: TRBV25-1; d_gene: NA; CDR3nt: TGTGCCAGCAGTGAAGTGGGGCAGTTCCATCAAGAGACCCAGTACTTC; CDR3aa: CASSEVGQFHQETQYF
abundance: NA; j_gene: TRBJ1-6; v_gene: TRBV10-3; d_gene: NA; CDR3nt: TGTGCCACCAACCAGGGACAAGGGGATTCACCCCTCCACTTT; CDR3aa: CATNQGQGDSPLHF
abundance: NA; j_gene: TRBJ2-1; v_gene: TRBV24-1; d_gene: NA; CDR3nt: TGTGCCACCAGTGCGGCAGACAGCTCGGTCTACAATGAGCAGTTCTTC; CDR3aa: CATSAADSSVYNEQFF
abundance: NA; j_gene: TRBJ2-3; v_gene: TRBV6-5; d_gene: NA; CDR3nt: TGTGCCAGCAGACCTCCGGGACTCCGCACAGATACGCAGTATTTT; CDR3aa: CASRPPGLRTDTQYF
abundance: NA; j_gene: TRBJ1-2; v_gene: TRBV7-2; d_gene: TRBD1; CDR3nt: TGTGCCAGCAGCCATGGGACAGGCGACCGCACCTTC; CDR3aa: CASSHGTGDRTF
abundance: NA; j_gene: TRBJ1-2; v_gene: TRBV28; d_gene: NA; CDR3nt: TGTGCCAGCCTGGCCACCCTTAACTATGGCTACACCTTC; CDR3aa: CASLATLNYGYTF
abundance: NA; j_gene: TRBJ1-1; v_gene: TRBV19; d_gene: NA; CDR3nt: TGTGCCAGTAGTACAACACGACCTTTAGAAACCGGGGGAATGAACACTGAAGCTTTCTTT; CDR3aa: CASSTTRPLETGGMNTEAFF
abundance: NA; j_gene: TRBJ2-7; v_gene: TRBV11-3; d_gene: TRBD1; CDR3nt: TGTGCCAGCAGCCACCGGGGACAGTCCTACGAGCAGTACTTC; CDR3aa: CASSHRGQSYEQYF
abundance: NA; j_gene: TRBJ1-2; v_gene: TRBV12-3/TRBV12-4; d_gene: TRBD1; CDR3nt: TGTGCCAGCAGTTTCACAGGGGGCCTTGGCTACACCTTC; CDR3aa: CASSFTGGLGYTF
abundance: NA; j_gene: TRBJ1-5; v_gene: TRBV19; d_gene: TRBD1; CDR3nt: TGTGCCAGTAGTATAGGACAGGGGGCCCAGCCCCAGCATTTT; CDR3aa: CASSIGQGAQPQHF
abundance: NA; j_gene: TRBJ2-1; v_gene: TRBV7-2; d_gene: TRBD1; CDR3nt: TGTGCCAGCAGCTTTCAGGGGGTTCAGAACAATGAGCAGTTCTTC; CDR3aa: CASSFQGVQNNEQFF
abundance: NA; j_gene: TRBJ2-2; v_gene: TRBV4-1; d_gene: NA; CDR3nt: TGCGCCAGCAGCCAAGATTTAGGGGCCACGAACACCGGGGAGCTGTTTTTT; CDR3aa: CASSQDLGATNTGELFF
abundance: NA; j_gene: TRBJ1-6; v_gene: TRBV11-2; d_gene: NA; CDR3nt: TGTGCCAGCAGCTTAGATGGACTTACCCGTTCACCCCTCCACTTT; CDR3aa: CASSLDGLTRSPLHF
abundance: NA; j_gene: TRBJ2-5; v_gene: TRBV29-1; d_gene: TRBD2; CDR3nt: TGCAGCGTTGGTCGGGGGGGGCAACAAGAGACCCAGTACTTC; CDR3aa: CSVGRGGQQETQYF
abundance: NA; j_gene: TRBJ2-7; v_gene: TRBV28; d_gene: TRBD1; CDR3nt: TGTGCCAGCAGTAACCGGGACAGGGGTTCCTACGAGCAGTACTTC; CDR3aa: CASSNRDRGSYEQYF
abundance: NA; j_gene: TRBJ1-1; v_gene: TRBV30; d_gene: NA; CDR3nt: TGTGCCTGGAGAAGGACGGAGGAACTACGGGCTTTCTTT; CDR3aa: CAWRRTEELRAFF
abundance: NA; j_gene: TRBJ2-7; v_gene: TRBV19; d_gene: TRBD1; CDR3nt: TGTGCCAGTAGTATAGATGCCCGGACAGGGGGCTACGAGCAGTACTTC; CDR3aa: CASSIDARTGGYEQYF
abundance: NA; j_gene: TRBJ1-1; v_gene: TRBV19; d_gene: NA; CDR3nt: TGTGCCAGTTCCTACAGGGAAAACACTGAAGCTTTCTTT; CDR3aa: CASSYRENTEAFF
abundance: NA; j_gene: TRBJ2-3; v_gene: TRBV27; d_gene: NA; CDR3nt: TGTGCCAGCAGGTCGTACTGGGATACGCAGTATTTT; CDR3aa: CASRSYWDTQYF
abundance: few; j_gene: TRBJ1-4; v_gene: TRBV30; d_gene: NA; CDR3nt: TGTGCCTGGAGAACAAAAGGGGGGGCGCAAACGTTTAAACTGTTTTTT; CDR3aa: CAWRTKGGAQTFKLFF